This T cell receptor (beta chain) was sequenced during a study of T cell changes during pregnancy in multiple sclerosis. V gave up 0 bases and J gave up 2 bases; unmatched junction bases: 4. Germline CDR1 MNHEY, CDR2 SMNVEV (reference sequence). This CDR3 has 15 residues. Generated by immunoSEQ multiplex PCR, the TCRdb table keeps only in-frame clones and is missing some. The table has over 70,000 clones, approximately 89% seen once. The rearrangement joins TRBV27 to TRBJ2-7; 7 nucleotides agree with TRBD1. Source: peripheral blood, taken in the first trimester of pregnancy. The TCR sequence derives from a female donor in good health, enrolled as a control in a pregnancy study. The CDR3 DNA follows: TGTGCCAGCAGTTTATCGAGGACAGGTGCCTACGAGCAGTACTTC. Translation: CASSLSRTGAYEQYF.